The 25 T cell receptor beta chains reported below all come from one sample, sequenced in a study of cytomegalovirus exposure and HLA in healthy donors. Assay: immunoSEQ multiplex PCR; the TCRdb copy retains only in-frame clones and omits some. Of under 150,000 clones listed, roughly 90% were seen once; the top ten hold roughly 3%. The material sequenced was PBMCs. Receptor source: a man younger than 30 in good health and CMV-seronegative.

The chain is built from TRBV5-1 and TRBJ2-1; 12 bases match TRBD2. The CDR3 runs to 14 residues. CDR1 is SGHRS, CDR2 YFSETQ, per germline. With V trimmed by 0 bases and J by 9 bases, 1 base remained unmatched. In DNA form, the CDR3 reads TGCGCCAGCAGCTTGGGACTAGCGGGAGTTGAGCAGTTCTTC. This codes for CASSLGLAGVEQFF. The variable domain in full, with the rest retrieved from reference TRBV5-1 and TRBJ2-1, is KAGVTQTPRYLIKTRGQQVTLSCSPISGHRSVSWYQQTPGQGLQFLFEYFSETQRNKGNFPGRFSGRQFSNSRSEMNVSTLELGDSALYLCASSLGLAGVEQFFGPGTRLTVL.

The chain has TRBV5-6 and TRBJ2-5, with 8 bases that match TRBD1. The CDR3 has 15 amino acids. J lost 2 bases, V lost 1 base, and 4 bases had no gene match. Germline values: CDR1 SGHDT, CDR2 YYEEEE. CDR3 protein: CASSLRQGFQETQYF. In DNA, the CDR3 is TGTGCCAGCAGCTTGAGACAGGGGTTTCAAGAGACCCAGTACTTC.

This clone has only one observation. Written as DNA, the CDR3 is TGCGCCAGCAGCTTCGGACGGCGGGGGGAGCCCCAGCATTTT. It yields the protein CASSFGRRGEPQHF. The chain recombines TRBV5-1 with TRBJ1-5; D may be TRBD1 (5 bases). This CDR3 is built from 14 residues. V lost 2 bases to trimming and J lost 8 bases, with 14 bases between them. Germline CDR1 and CDR2: SGHRS and YFSETQ.

J is TRBJ1-5 and V is TRBV21-1; the D call in the table, TRBD1, was not verified against the DNA. TRBV21-1 is annotated as a pseudogene. The CDR3 length is 17 residues. The CDR3 nucleotides read TGTGCCAGCAGCGCCTCGACAGGGGAAAAGGGGAATCAGCCCCAGCATTTT. Protein sequence: CASSASTGEKGNQPQHF.

Only a few counts were recorded for this clone. The chain uses TRBV7-9 and TRBJ1-5; tentatively, D is TRBD1 (6 bases). Germline V gene data show CDR1 as SEHNR and CDR2 as FQNEAQ (reference sequence). This CDR3 region has 12 residues. V lost 5 bases and J lost 11, with 13 bases in between. This chain's CDR3 is CASSRTGTTQHF. CDR3 nucleotides: TGTGCCAGCAGCCGAACAGGGACTACCCAGCATTTT. Full variable domain (remainder filled in from reference TRBV7-9 and TRBJ1-5): DTGVSQNPRHKITKRGQNVTFRCDPISEHNRLYWYRQTLGQGPEFLTYFQNEAQLEKSRLLSDRFSAERPKGSFSTLEIQRTEQGDSAMYLCASSRTGTTQHFGDGTRLSIL.

The rearrangement joins TRBV19 to TRBJ1-5; no clear D gene. Trimming took 6 bases from V and 3 from J, leaving 9 bases between them. The CDR3 runs to 13 residues. Germline V lookup: CDR1 LNHDA, CDR2 SQIVND (reference sequence). In DNA, the CDR3 is TGTGCCAGTAGCACCCAAGCCAATCAGCCCCAGCATTTT. As protein: CASSTQANQPQHF.

The chain recombines TRBV6-1 with TRBJ1-6, with TRBD1 matching 8 bases. This CDR3 is 18 amino acids long. In germline, CDR1 is MNHNS, CDR2 SASEGT. V lost 4 bases to trimming and J lost 1 base; unmatched junction nucleotides: 9. The CDR3: CASSAQGASYSYNSPLHF. The CDR3, as DNA: TGTGCCAGCAGTGCCCAGGGGGCGAGTTATTCCTATAATTCACCCCTCCACTTT.

J is TRBJ1-6 and V is TRBV11-2; D unresolved. Germline loops: CDR1 SGHAT, CDR2 FQNNGV. Trimming shortened V by 5 bases and J by 10 bases, and 24 bases separated the two germline ends. CDR3 size: 17 residues. The CDR3 here is CASSPRWGESVRSPLHF. The CDR3, as DNA: TGTGCCAGCAGCCCACGCTGGGGAGAGAGCGTGAGGTCACCCCTCCACTTT.

The rearrangement uses TRBV7-9 and TRBJ2-1; 7 bases agree with TRBD1. CDR1 is SEHNR, CDR2 FQNEAQ, per germline (reference sequence). After removal of 0 bases from V and 7 bases from J, the junction contained 6 bases not matched to a gene. The CDR3 is made up of 15 amino acids. CDR3 nucleotide sequence: TGTGCCAGCAGCTTAGCTGGCAGGGGGTGGAATGAGCAGTTCTTC. Encoded protein: CASSLAGRGWNEQFF.

This chain uses TRBV5-1 with TRBJ1-3; a weak D match, TRBD1 (5 bases). Germline V CDR1 and CDR2: SGHRS, YFSETQ. Deletions cut 4 bases from V and 1 base from J, with 12 bases between. The CDR3 totals 15 residues. CDR3 sequence: CASSDQSGSGNTIYF. The CDR3 bases are TGCGCCAGCAGCGACCAATCAGGGTCTGGAAACACCATATATTTT.

The rearrangement links TRBV7-9 to TRBJ2-2; TRBD2 is a possible D gene (6 bases). Trimming cost V 8 bases and J 6 bases, with 13 bases left between them. This CDR3 is 13 amino acids long. Germline assignment: CDR1 SEHNR and CDR2 FQNEAQ (reference sequence). The CDR3 here is CASSGERAGELFF. In nucleotides, the CDR3 is TGTGCCAGCTCCGGGGAGCGGGCCGGGGAGCTGTTTTTT.

This rearrangement joins TRBV11-2 to TRBJ1-2; D ambiguous. Germline assignment: CDR1 SGHAT and CDR2 FQNNGV. The CDR3 extends over 15 amino acids. V was shortened by 4 bases and J by 2 bases, with 14 bases between the two germline ends. CDR3 protein: CASSSPKMRNYGYTF. CDR3 coding DNA: TGTGCCAGCAGCTCACCCAAGATGAGGAACTATGGCTACACCTTC.

The V call is TRBV7-6, the J call TRBJ1-4, with 7 bases aligning to TRBD1. CDR1 SGHVS and CDR2 FNYEAQ come from the germline V gene. The ends lost 2 bases at V and 8 bases at J; junction bases unmatched: 8. The CDR3 covers 15 residues. The CDR3 sequence is CASSLTGATGEKLFF. DNA for the CDR3: TGTGCCAGCAGCTTAACAGGGGCCACGGGAGAAAAACTGTTTTTT.

This clone was observed a few times. CDR3 in DNA: TGTGCCAGCAGCTTGGCAGGGGTAGGTGAGCAGTACTTC. This gives the protein CASSLAGVGEQYF. The chain is built from TRBV7-2 and TRBJ2-7, with a weak D call TRBD1 (6 bases). Germline V lookup: CDR1 SGHTA, CDR2 FQGNSA. This CDR3 comprises 13 residues. Trimming shortened V by 3 bases and J by 7 bases, and 13 bases separated the two germline ends.

The chain links TRBV28 to TRBJ1-2, with D possibly TRBD1 on 5 matching bases. CDR1 and CDR2 (germline): MDHEN, SYDVKM. The ends were cut back, 6 bases at V and 7 bases at J, with 21 bases in the middle. This CDR3 comprises 15 residues. The CDR3 sequence is CASSTLGGGLGGYTF. The CDR3 nucleotides are TGTGCCAGCAGCACTTTAGGCGGGGGACTGGGTGGCTACACCTTC.

The gene calls are TRBV4-1 and TRBJ2-2; the D is unclear. V lost 1 base to trimming and J lost 5 bases, with 11 bases between them. The CDR3 runs to 15 residues. The germline gives CDR1 MGHRA, CDR2 YSYEKL. CDR3 DNA: TGCGCCAGCAGCCAAGGAGATAGCAAAACCGGGGAGCTGTTTTTT. As protein: CASSQGDSKTGELFF.

The chain uses TRBV30 and TRBJ1-1; 7 bases are a match to TRBD1. This CDR3 contains 13 residues. V lost 3 bases, J lost 1 base, and 2 bases stayed unmatched. From germline, CDR1 is GTSNPN and CDR2 SVGIG (reference sequence). The CDR3 loop is CAWRYRGNTEAFF. The CDR3 DNA reads as TGTGCCTGGAGGTACAGGGGGAACACTGAAGCTTTCTTT.

The chain couples TRBV5-1 to TRBJ2-3; 9 positions match TRBD1. V was pared by 3 bases and J by 0 bases, with 2 bases of the junction left unmatched. The CDR3 is 15 amino acids. Germline loops: CDR1 SGHRS, CDR2 YFSETQ. The CDR3 sequence is CASSSGTGSTDTQYF. CDR3 nucleotides: TGCGCCAGCAGCTCGGGGACAGGGAGCACAGATACGCAGTATTTT.

This clone was observed once. The chain is built from TRBV18 and TRBJ1-1; D unclear. The V end lost 11 bases, the J end lost 1 base, and 11 bases lay between the germline ends. The CDR3 consists of 12 residues. From germline, CDR1 is KGHSH and CDR2 LQKENI. The CDR3 spells CAGRGENTEAFF. CDR3 DNA: TGTGCCGGACGGGGAGAGAACACTGAAGCTTTCTTT.

V is TRBV7-6 and J is TRBJ2-2; 8 bases line up with TRBD1. The ends lost 3 bases at V and 4 bases at J; junction bases unmatched: 10. Looked up from germline, CDR1 is SGHVS and CDR2 is FNYEAQ. The CDR3 is made up of 17 amino acids. CDR3 coding DNA: TGTGCCAGCAGCTTCAACCGGGACAGGAGGGGCACCGGGGAGCTGTTTTTT. Translated, it gives CASSFNRDRRGTGELFF.

This clone was detected only once. CDR3 protein: CASSVGGGARNEQFF. For the CDR3, the DNA is TGTGCCAGCAGTGTTGGAGGGGGGGCTCGGAATGAGCAGTTCTTC. This rearrangement joins TRBV27 to TRBJ2-1; tentatively, D is TRBD2 (7 bases). V lost 5 bases, J lost 7 bases, and 18 bases lay in between. CDR1 is MNHEY and CDR2 is SMNVEV in the germline V gene (reference sequence). This CDR3 has 15 residues.

The chain employs TRBV7-2 and TRBJ2-3; the match to TRBD2 covers 12 bases. The length of the CDR3 is 16 residues. V lost 4 bases and J lost 5; bases outside the gene matches: 7. Germline loops: CDR1 SGHTA, CDR2 FQGNSA. CDR3 in DNA: TGTGCCAGCAGCTCAGGACTAGCGGGGTGGGGAGATACGCAGTATTTT. The encoded protein is CASSSGLAGWGDTQYF.

This chain links TRBV6-5 with TRBJ1-6, with 7 bases matching TRBD1. V lost 2 bases, J lost 8 bases, and 9 bases stayed unmatched. The CDR3 consists of 16 residues. The germline CDR1 and CDR2 sequences are MNHEY and SVGAGI. CDR3 amino acids: CASSYGSDRKDSPLHF. The DNA for the CDR3 is TGTGCCAGCAGTTACGGCTCGGACAGGAAAGATTCACCCCTCCACTTT.

This clone was seen once. This sequence joins TRBV15 and TRBJ1-4; a weak D match, TRBD1 (6 bases). Germline V gene sequence: CDR1 LNHNV, CDR2 YYDKDF (reference sequence). CDR3 length: 15 amino acids. V dropped 5 bases and J dropped 8 bases, with 18 bases sitting between them. CDR3 loop: CATSPGGGLGEKLFF. The CDR3 DNA is TGTGCCACCAGCCCGGGAGGGGGTCTGGGCGAAAAACTGTTTTTT. The whole variable domain, remainder taken from reference TRBV15 and TRBJ1-4, is DAMVIQNPRYQVTQFGKPVTLSCSQTLNHNVMYWYQQKSSQAPKLLFHYYDKDFNNEADTPDNFQSRRPNTSFCFLDIRSPGLGDTAMYLCATSPGGGLGEKLFFGSGTQLSVL.

J is TRBJ1-1 and V is TRBV5-6; 9 nucleotides match TRBD1. The length of the CDR3 is 15 residues. Germline values: CDR1 SGHDT, CDR2 YYEEEE. The V and J ends lost 3 bases and 6 bases, in that order; junction bases with no gene match: 9. The CDR3 loop is CASSWTGTGIAEAFF. The CDR3 DNA sequence: TGTGCCAGCAGCTGGACCGGGACAGGGATCGCTGAAGCTTTCTTT.